This TCR beta chain appears in the sequencing data of a study of CD8 T cells in Susac syndrome. Healthy donors served as the controls. They were matched for age and sex. Random hexamers were used to reverse transcribe an amount of roughly 0.5 to 1 ug RNA. Amplification of TCR beta CDR3 was carried out by immunoSEQ multiplex PCR, which covered 54 Vbeta and 13 Jbeta segments. From the immunoSEQ multiplex PCR reads, TCRdb called clonotypes with MiXCR, one entry per CDR3 protein. The data show roughly 44,000 distinct CDR3 sequences, 90% to 95% seen once. Germline V gene sequence: CDR1 SNHLY, CDR2 FYNNEI. This CDR3 has 17 amino acids. Trimming removed 8 bases from V and 2 bases from J; junction bases left unmatched: 12.

V and J are TRBV2 and TRBJ2-5, with 12 bases identical to TRBD2. The sequenced material came from CD8+ T cells from PBMCs. This TCR was recovered from a human donor in good health. CDR3 residues: CASVAWLAGGLQETQYF. The CDR3 DNA reads TGTGCCAGCGTGGCGTGGCTAGCGGGAGGGCTGCAAGAGACCCAGTACTTC.